This TCR beta chain comes out of a study of cytomegalovirus exposure and HLA in healthy donors. Points from the study as a whole: It was confirmed in vitro that three of the CMV-associated chains were specific for CMV antigens.

The V end was cut by 9 bases, the J end by 1 base, with 29 bases between. The CDR3 consists of 19 residues. Only in-frame clones appear in the TCRdb table, and some are missing; sequencing was by immunoSEQ multiplex PCR. The table records 90,000 to 110,000 clones, about 88% of them present only once. Details on this clone: The antigen is unknown.

The V and J genes are TRBV23-1 and TRBJ2-3, with D hard to call. TRBV23-1 is identified as an open reading frame with a role that is uncertain. The sequence was obtained from a woman between 18 and 30 years old in good health and CMV-seropositive. The source material was PBMCs. The chain's CDR3 is CARGIIVRFPPVCTDTQYF. CDR3 sequence (DNA): TGCGCCAGAGGAATAATCGTGCGGTTCCCACCGGTATGCACAGATACGCAGTATTTT.